This entry describes one T cell receptor (beta chain). Its antigen is currently unknown. The junction shows a germline mismatch at one end, possibly a read error. In the same sample, other DNA sequences code for this CDR3. The data originate from a study of CD8+ T cells in alopecia areata. Overall study findings and caveats: On tofacitinib, scalp and blood still held many of the expanded lesional clones.

Extraction and reverse transcription of RNA yielded cDNA as the sequencing template. The data were produced by immunoSEQ multiplex PCR, yet TCRdb's version contains in-frame clones alone and is incomplete. The repertoire holds about 42,000 clones, with 92% as singletons. Treatment noted: oral pan-JAK inhibitor, 5-10 mg twice daily. Lesional scalp punch biopsies and peripheral blood came from alopecia areata patients. The source was CD8+ T cells sorted from blood, collected at week 24, from a patient treated with tofacitinib. The receptor was isolated from a human donor with alopecia areata.

The CDR3 DNA reads as TGTGCCAGCAGGCCTGGACAAAGTTACGAACAGTACTTC. It is translated as CASRPGQSYEQYF. The J gene is TRBJ2-7, the V gene TRBV7-2; D might be TRBD1 (5 bases). This CDR3 is built from 13 residues. CDR1 and CDR2 from the germline V gene are SGHTA and FQGNSA.